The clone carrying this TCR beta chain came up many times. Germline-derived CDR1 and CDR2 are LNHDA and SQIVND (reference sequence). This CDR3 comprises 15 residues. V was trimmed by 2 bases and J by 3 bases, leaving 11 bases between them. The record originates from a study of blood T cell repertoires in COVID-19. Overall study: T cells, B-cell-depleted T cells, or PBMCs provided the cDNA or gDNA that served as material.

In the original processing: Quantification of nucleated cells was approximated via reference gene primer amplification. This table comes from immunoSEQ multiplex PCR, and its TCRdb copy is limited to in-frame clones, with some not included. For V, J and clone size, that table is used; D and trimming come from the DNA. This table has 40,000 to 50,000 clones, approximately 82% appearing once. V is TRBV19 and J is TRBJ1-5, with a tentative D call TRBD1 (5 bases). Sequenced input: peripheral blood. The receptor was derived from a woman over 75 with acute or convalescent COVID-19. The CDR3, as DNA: TGTGCCAGTAGTATAACGTTCGGACACAATCAGCCCCAGCATTTT. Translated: CASSITFGHNQPQHF.